This section outlines one TCR beta chain sequence together with its context. The sample belongs to a study of regulatory T cells in long-lasting Graves disease. Combining iRepertoire HTBI primers with Arm-PCR of CDR3 regions, the authors built TCR beta libraries. TCRdb passed the multiplex PCR reads through MiXCR, listing each CDR3 protein once. This table has around 500,000 distinct CDR3 sequences, more than 10% appearing once. Time point: newly diagnosed GD, antithyroid drugs for less than 3 months. Researchers made the TCR library from RNA that was extracted from PBMCs. V gave up 2 bases and J gave up 0 bases; unmatched junction bases: 4. This CDR3 has 16 residues. CDR1 LNHNV and CDR2 YYDKDF come from the germline V gene (reference sequence). This sample was shared with a second study, whose subject was T cells in Graves' hyperthyroidism and ophthalmopathy. As that study records: First-round RT-PCR with HTBI primers amplified the TCR CDR3 region.

The source material was peripheral blood mononuclear cells (PBMCs), sampled at new diagnosis, from a patient treated with antithyroid drugs. The chain has TRBV15 and TRBJ2-1, with TRBD2 identical over 7 bases. The receptor's source is a woman aged 25 to 39 with Graves disease. The chain's CDR3 is CATSRRRESSYNEQFF. The CDR3 region has the DNA TGTGCCACCAGCAGAAGGCGGGAGAGCTCCTACAATGAGCAGTTCTTC.